This T cell receptor beta chain is drawn from a study of PD-1 blockade in classical Hodgkin lymphoma. Study results and limitations: By C4D1, CD4+ diversity increased significantly, especially in complete responders. Healthy donors reportedly exceeded newly diagnosed patients in baseline TCR diversity. Why the repertoires differ is still unclear, perhaps disease activity or prior therapy. The baseline diversity of complete responders showed similarity to that of newly diagnosed patients.

For this clone: Its antigen remains unidentified.

As for time point: cycle 4 day 1 (C4D1), after six to seven weeks of nivolumab. All patients relapsed after autologous stem cell transplantation, and brentuximab vedotin exposure varied. Only in-frame clones appear in the TCRdb table, and some are missing; sequencing was by immunoSEQ multiplex PCR. In the table there are about 90,000 clones, over 75% of which are singletons. Trimming removed 2 bases from V and 4 bases from J, with 11 bases in between. The V gene's germline CDR1 is MDHEN and CDR2 SYDVKM. This CDR3 is 14 amino acids long. This sequence joins TRBV28 and TRBJ2-5; maybe TRBD1 (6 bases). The input for sequencing was peripheral blood mononuclear cells (PBMCs), taken before the fourth cycle of nivolumab. The source is a human donor with classical Hodgkin lymphoma. The CDR3 DNA follows: TGTGCCAGCAGTTTACAGGGGTTGGGAGAGACCCAGTACTTC. Amino acids: CASSLQGLGETQYF.